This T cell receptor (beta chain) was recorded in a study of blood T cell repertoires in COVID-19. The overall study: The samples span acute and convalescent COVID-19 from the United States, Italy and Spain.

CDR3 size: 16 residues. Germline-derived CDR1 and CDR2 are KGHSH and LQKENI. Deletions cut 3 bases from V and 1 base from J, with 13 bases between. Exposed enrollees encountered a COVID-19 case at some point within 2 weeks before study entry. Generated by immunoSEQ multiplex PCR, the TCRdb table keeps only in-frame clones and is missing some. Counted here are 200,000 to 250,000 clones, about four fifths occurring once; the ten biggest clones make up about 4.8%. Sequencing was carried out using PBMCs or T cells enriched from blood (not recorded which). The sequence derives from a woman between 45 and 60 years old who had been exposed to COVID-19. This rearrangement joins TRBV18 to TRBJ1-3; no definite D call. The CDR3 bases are TGTGCCAGCTCACCCAGCGGGGTCGCTTCTGGAAACACCATATATTTT. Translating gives CASSPSGVASGNTIYF. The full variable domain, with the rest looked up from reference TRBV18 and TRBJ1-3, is NAGVMQNPRHLVRRRGQEARLRCSPMKGHSHVYWYRQLPEEGLKFMVYLQKENIIDESGMPKERFSAEFPKEGPSILRIQQVVRGDSAAYFCASSPSGVASGNTIYFGEGSWLTVV.